At least ten counts were recorded for the clone carrying this T cell receptor (beta chain). Its antigen is unknown. This sample stems from a study of CD8 T cells in ankylosing spondylitis. Study conclusions and caveats: Ankylosing spondylitis blood seemed to carry a telltale TCR beta motif made of seven or eight highly homologous variants.

The germline V gene has CDR1 LGHNA and CDR2 YSLEER. V dropped 0 bases and J dropped 0 bases, with 6 bases sitting between them. This CDR3 spans 15 amino acids. TCRdb fed the 5' RACE reads into MiXCR, producing one record per CDR3 protein. In the table there are 40,000 to 55,000 distinct CDR3 sequences, 6.5% to 9% of which are singletons. The receptor was derived from a female donor with ankylosing spondylitis or in good health (not recorded which). The J gene is TRBJ1-5, the V gene TRBV4-3; D unclear. Sequencing was done on a sample of blood, either unsorted or a sorted T cell fraction (not recorded which). CDR3 DNA: TGCGCCAGCAGCCAAGATGGAAGTAGCAATCAGCCCCAGCATTTT. Its translation is CASSQDGSSNQPQHF.